These 16 T cell receptor beta chains share one sample of origin, sequenced in a study of T cells in Graves' hyperthyroidism and ophthalmopathy. Amplified TCR beta CDR3 regions derived from RNA transcripts. First-round RT-PCR with HTBI primers amplified the TCR CDR3 region. TCRdb used MiXCR to reprocess the multiplex PCR reads, holding one entry per CDR3 protein. The data show more than 550,000 distinct CDR3 sequences, roughly a sixth seen once. Material: blood. The origin of the receptors is a woman in her forties or fifties with Graves' hyperthyroidism that later progressed to Graves' ophthalmopathy.

The genes are TRBV4-1 and TRBJ2-2; 9 positions match TRBD2. The CDR3 is 19 amino acids. The V and J ends lost 8 bases and 6 bases, in that order; junction bases with no gene match: 22. Germline CDR1 and CDR2: MGHRA and YSYEKL. The CDR3 protein is CASSPLLGAGGRGAGELFF. CDR3 DNA sequence: TGCGCCAGCTCCCCTCTCCTCGGAGCGGGGGGCCGGGGGGCCGGGGAGCTGTTTTTT.

This clonotype has at least ten counts. The chain carries TRBV27 and TRBJ1-2; D gene uncertain. The CDR3 length is 15 residues. V lost 0 bases, J lost 6 bases, and 14 bases lay in between. Germline V gene data show CDR1 as MNHEY and CDR2 as SMNVEV (reference sequence). The CDR3 DNA reads as TGTGCCAGCAGTTTATCCTTCGGGGAGAACGATGGCTACACCTTC. This sequence encodes CASSLSFGENDGYTF.

This clonotype occurred a few times. The chain carries TRBV20-1 and TRBJ1-5; tentative D call: TRBD1 (6 bases). The V and J ends lost 6 bases and 2 bases respectively, with 23 bases between them. This CDR3 comprises 17 residues. Looked up from germline, CDR1 is DFQATT and CDR2 is SNEGSKA (reference sequence). The CDR3: CSAGEDRGGFGNQPQHF. CDR3 bases: TGCAGTGCAGGGGAAGACCGGGGGGGCTTTGGCAATCAGCCCCAGCATTTT.

This clonotype was found a few times. The rearrangement joins TRBV5-8 to TRBJ2-3; 8 nucleotides agree with TRBD2. Germline V gives CDR1 SGHTS, CDR2 YDEGEE. The CDR3 totals 17 residues. V shed 0 bases, J shed 2 bases, and the junction held 8 bases outside the gene matches. The CDR3 DNA is TGTGCCAGCAGCTTGGAGTGGGGGCGGGGGGCCACAGATACGCAGTATTTT. Amino acids: CASSLEWGRGATDTQYF.

The chain recombines TRBV6-1 with TRBJ2-2; tentative D call: TRBD2 (7 bases). Germline V CDR1 and CDR2: MNHNS, SASEGT. The CDR3 extends over 17 amino acids. The ends were cut back, 6 bases at V and 0 bases at J, with 17 bases in the middle. CDR3: CASSWGGGETNTGELFF. As DNA, the CDR3 is TGTGCCAGCAGCTGGGGGGGCGGGGAAACGAACACCGGGGAGCTGTTTTTT.

The gene calls are TRBV12-3 or TRBV12-4 and TRBJ1-5, with unresolved D. Trimming took off 4 bases at V and 6 bases at J, with 7 bases between the two ends. The CDR3 is 12 residues long. The CDR3, as DNA: TGTGCCAGCAGTTCGACTACTCAGCCCCAGCATTTT. Translating gives CASSSTTQPQHF.

The CDR3 DNA reads as TGTGCCAGCAGTCCAGGACAGGTCCTAAACTATGGCTACACCTTC. Protein sequence: CASSPGQVLNYGYTF. V is TRBV12-3 or TRBV12-4 and J is TRBJ1-2; 7 nucleotides agree with TRBD1. The CDR3 loop spans 15 amino acids. V shed 5 bases and J 2 bases; nucleotides not matched to a gene: 8.

There are a few counts of this clonotype. The chain employs TRBV30 and TRBJ1-6; D not resolved. This CDR3 region has 14 residues. The V end was cut by 0 bases, the J end by 3 bases, with 6 bases between. Germline V gives CDR1 GTSNPN, CDR2 SVGIG (reference sequence). The CDR3 DNA sequence: TGTGCCTGGAGTGTCGGCCTCTATAATTCACCCCTCCACTTT. It is translated as CAWSVGLYNSPLHF.

The V and J genes are TRBV10-3 and TRBJ1-1; 7 bases match TRBD1. Germline CDR1 reads ENHRY; CDR2 reads SYGVKD. V was clipped by 3 bases and J by 1 base; unmatched bases: 2. CDR3 length equals 14 residues. The CDR3: CAISEQGPNTEAFF. CDR3 nucleotide sequence: TGTGCCATCAGTGAACAGGGGCCGAACACTGAAGCTTTCTTT.

The J gene is TRBJ2-3, the V gene TRBV7-6; D uncertain. This CDR3 is built from 13 residues. V lost 5 bases, J lost 5 bases, and 11 bases lay in between. In germline, CDR1 is SGHVS, CDR2 FNYEAQ. The CDR3 sequence is CASSPSELDTQYF. CDR3 sequence (DNA): TGTGCCAGCAGCCCCAGTGAGTTAGATACGCAGTATTTT.

The rearrangement links TRBV12-3 or TRBV12-4 to TRBJ1-1, with D perhaps TRBD1 (6 bases). The CDR3 is made up of 15 amino acids. The V gene lost 6 bases and the J gene lost 1 base, with 15 bases spanning the gap. The CDR3 loop is CASRIRGDGNTEAFF. The CDR3 nucleotides read TGTGCCAGCAGGATAAGGGGGGACGGGAACACTGAAGCTTTCTTT.

This clonotype occurred many times. The chain has TRBV10-3 and TRBJ2-3; TRBD2 matches at 10 bases. Trimming cost V 6 bases and J 0 bases; bases outside gene matches: 3. In germline, CDR1 is ENHRY, CDR2 SYGVKD. The CDR3 sequence is 15 residues long. CDR3 in DNA: TGTGCCATCAGAACTAGCGGGGAGAGCACAGATACGCAGTATTTT. This sequence encodes CAIRTSGESTDTQYF.

At least ten counts were recorded for this clonotype. The chain has TRBV20-1 and TRBJ2-7; no clear D. CDR3 length equals 12 residues. Trimming removed 1 base from V and 6 bases from J, with 10 bases in between. The germline V gene encodes CDR1 DFQATT and CDR2 SNEGSKA (reference sequence). The CDR3 reads CSARGRSCEQYF. Here the CDR3 DNA reads TGCAGTGCTAGAGGGCGGTCGTGCGAGCAGTACTTC.

The sample holds many counts of this clonotype. V and J are TRBV5-1 and TRBJ1-1; maybe TRBD1 (5 bases). The CDR3 has 14 amino acids. Germline-derived CDR1 and CDR2 are SGHRS and YFSETQ. V was pared by 4 bases and J by 3 bases, with 13 bases between. CDR3 nucleotide sequence: TGCGCCAGCAGCCCATCGGGGGGGGACACTGAAGCTTTCTTT. Protein sequence: CASSPSGGDTEAFF.

The rearrangement joins TRBV19 to TRBJ2-7; 8 nucleotides agree with TRBD2. V lost 3 bases and J lost 3; bases outside the gene matches: 4. The CDR3 is 14 amino acids. Germline-derived CDR1 and CDR2 are LNHDA and SQIVND (reference sequence). CDR3 bases: TGTGCCAGTAGTATCAGCGGGGGAGACTACGAGCAGTACTTC. Translated, it gives CASSISGGDYEQYF. The entire variable domain, with the rest obtained from reference TRBV19 and TRBJ2-7, is as follows: DGGITQSPKYLFRKEGQNVTLSCEQNLNHDAMYWYRQDPGQGLRLIYYSQIVNDFQKGDIAEGYSVSREKKESFPLTVTSAQKNPTAFYLCASSISGGDYEQYFGPGTRLTVT.

This chain joins TRBV6-1 and TRBJ1-6; a possible D gene is TRBD1 (5 bases). This CDR3 is 15 amino acids long. Trimming cost V 6 bases and J 9 bases, with 18 bases left between them. Germline V CDR1 and CDR2: MNHNS, SASEGT. The CDR3 is CASRALQGVGSPLHF. DNA of the CDR3: TGTGCCAGCAGAGCGCTCCAGGGTGTAGGTTCACCCCTCCACTTT.